The sequence of this T cell receptor beta chain was determined in a study of blood T cell repertoires in COVID-19. In germline, CDR1 is SGHRS, CDR2 YFSETQ. This CDR3 contains 15 residues. V dropped 4 bases and J dropped 5; count of bases not matched to a gene: 11. Original handling: Reference gene primer amplification gave estimated nucleated cell counts. Measured with immunoSEQ multiplex PCR; TCRdb has only the in-frame clones, and not every one. The D gene and trimming were derived from the DNA, and the V and J assignments and clone size from that table. Among 200,000 to 300,000 clones listed, 70% to 80% were seen once.

The material sequenced was peripheral blood. This receptor was obtained from a woman of 80 years or more with acute or convalescent COVID-19. V usage is TRBV5-1 and J usage is TRBJ2-5; 7 positions agree with TRBD1. CDR3 in amino acids: CASSLEDRVWETQYF. DNA for the CDR3: TGCGCCAGCAGCCTGGAAGACAGGGTGTGGGAGACCCAGTACTTC.